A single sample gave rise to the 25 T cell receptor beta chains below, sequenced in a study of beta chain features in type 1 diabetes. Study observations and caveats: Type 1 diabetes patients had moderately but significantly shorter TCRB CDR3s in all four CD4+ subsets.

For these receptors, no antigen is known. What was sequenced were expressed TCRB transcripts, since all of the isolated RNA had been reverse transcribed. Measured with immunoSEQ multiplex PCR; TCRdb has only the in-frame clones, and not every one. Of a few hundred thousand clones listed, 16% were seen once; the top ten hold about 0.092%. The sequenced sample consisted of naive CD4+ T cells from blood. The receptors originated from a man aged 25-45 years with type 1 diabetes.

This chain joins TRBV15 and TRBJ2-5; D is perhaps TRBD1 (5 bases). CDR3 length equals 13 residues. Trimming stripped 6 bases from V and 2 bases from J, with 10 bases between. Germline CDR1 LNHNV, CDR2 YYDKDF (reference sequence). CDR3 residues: CATRYDSQETQYF. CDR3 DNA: TGTGCCACCAGGTATGACAGTCAAGAGACCCAGTACTTC.

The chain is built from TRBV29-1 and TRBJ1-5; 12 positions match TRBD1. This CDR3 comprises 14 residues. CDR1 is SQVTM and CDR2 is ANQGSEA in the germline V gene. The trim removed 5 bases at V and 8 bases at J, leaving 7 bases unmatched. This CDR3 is CSVPGTGGIEPQHF. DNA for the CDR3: TGCAGCGTTCCTGGGACAGGGGGCATCGAGCCCCAGCATTTT.

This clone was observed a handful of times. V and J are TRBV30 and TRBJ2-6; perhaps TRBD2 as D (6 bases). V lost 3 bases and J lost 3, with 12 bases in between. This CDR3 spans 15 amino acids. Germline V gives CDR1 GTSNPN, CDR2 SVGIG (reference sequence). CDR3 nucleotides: TGTGCCTGGAGGCGGGGACCCAGTGGGGCCAACGTCCTGACTTTC. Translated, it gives CAWRRGPSGANVLTF.

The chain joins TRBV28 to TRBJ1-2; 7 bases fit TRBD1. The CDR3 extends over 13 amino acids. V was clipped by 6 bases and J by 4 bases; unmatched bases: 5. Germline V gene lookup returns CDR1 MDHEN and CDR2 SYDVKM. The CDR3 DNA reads TGTGCCAGCAGGTACCGGGACAGCTATGGCTACACCTTC. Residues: CASRYRDSYGYTF.

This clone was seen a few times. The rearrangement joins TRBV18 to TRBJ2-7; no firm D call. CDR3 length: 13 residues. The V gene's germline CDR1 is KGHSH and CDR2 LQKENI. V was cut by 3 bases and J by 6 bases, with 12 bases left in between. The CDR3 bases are TGTGCCAGCTCACCCCACTCCGCGAGCGAGCAGTACTTC. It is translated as CASSPHSASEQYF. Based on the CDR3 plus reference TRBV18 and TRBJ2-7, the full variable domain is NAGVMQNPRHLVRRRGQEARLRCSPMKGHSHVYWYRQLPEEGLKFMVYLQKENIIDESGMPKERFSAEFPKEGPSILRIQQVVRGDSAAYFCASSPHSASEQYFGPGTRLTVT.

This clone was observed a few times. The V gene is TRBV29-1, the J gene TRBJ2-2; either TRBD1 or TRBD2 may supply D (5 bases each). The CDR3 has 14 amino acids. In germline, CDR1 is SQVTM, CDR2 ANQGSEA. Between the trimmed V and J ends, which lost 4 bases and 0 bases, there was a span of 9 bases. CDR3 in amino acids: CSVAGRPNTGELFF. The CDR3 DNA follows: TGCAGCGTTGCGGGACGGCCGAACACCGGGGAGCTGTTTTTT.

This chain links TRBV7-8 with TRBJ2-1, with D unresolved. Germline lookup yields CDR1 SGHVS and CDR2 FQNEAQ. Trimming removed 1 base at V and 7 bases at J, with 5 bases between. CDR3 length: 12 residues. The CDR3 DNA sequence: TGTGCCAGCAGCTTAGGCAAGAATGAGCAGTTCTTC. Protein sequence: CASSLGKNEQFF.

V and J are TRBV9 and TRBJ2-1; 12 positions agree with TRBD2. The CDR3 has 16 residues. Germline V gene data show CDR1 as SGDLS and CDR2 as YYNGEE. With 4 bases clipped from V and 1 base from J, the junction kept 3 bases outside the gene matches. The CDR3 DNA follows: TGTGCCAGCAGCTCGACTAGCGGGAGTTCCTACAATGAGCAGTTCTTC. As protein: CASSSTSGSSYNEQFF.

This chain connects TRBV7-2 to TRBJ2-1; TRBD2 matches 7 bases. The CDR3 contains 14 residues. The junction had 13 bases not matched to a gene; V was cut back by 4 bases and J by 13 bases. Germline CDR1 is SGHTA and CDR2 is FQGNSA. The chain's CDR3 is CASSSSLGGRKQFF. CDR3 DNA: TGTGCCAGCAGCTCGTCCCTCGGGGGGAGAAAACAGTTCTTC.

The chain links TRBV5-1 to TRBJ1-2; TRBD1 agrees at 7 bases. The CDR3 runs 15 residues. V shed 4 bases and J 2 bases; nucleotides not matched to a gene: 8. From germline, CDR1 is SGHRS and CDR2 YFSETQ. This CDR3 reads CASSMFTGANYGYTF. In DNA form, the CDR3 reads TGCGCCAGCAGCATGTTTACAGGGGCCAACTATGGCTACACCTTC.

DNA of the CDR3: TGTGCCAGCAGCTTGACAGGGAGATCACAAGAGACCCAGTACTTC. Residues: CASSLTGRSQETQYF. V and J are TRBV5-4 and TRBJ2-5; a possible D gene is TRBD1 (6 bases). The germline gives CDR1 SGHNT, CDR2 YYREEE (reference sequence). V gave up 1 base and J gave up 2 bases, with 12 bases separating them. The CDR3 has 15 residues.

DNA of the CDR3: TGTGCCAGCAGCTTAGCGAGGACTAGCAGCGATACGCAGTATTTT. It yields the protein CASSLARTSSDTQYF. The chain employs TRBV7-2 and TRBJ2-3; TRBD2 matches at 8 bases. The CDR3 runs 15 residues. The J segment lost 6 bases and the V segment lost 0 bases, leaving 5 bases of the junction unmatched. Germline V lookup: CDR1 SGHTA, CDR2 FQGNSA.

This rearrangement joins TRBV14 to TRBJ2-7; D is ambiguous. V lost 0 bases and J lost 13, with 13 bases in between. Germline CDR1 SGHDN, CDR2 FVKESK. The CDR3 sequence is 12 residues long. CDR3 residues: CASSQDYRLLYF. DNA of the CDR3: TGTGCCAGCAGCCAAGATTACCGGCTATTATACTTC.

The DNA of the CDR3 is TGTGCCAGCAGCGTATTTGCGGGGGGAGATACGCAGTATTTT. Amino acids: CASSVFAGGDTQYF. The chain joins TRBV9 to TRBJ2-3, with 8 bases fitting TRBD2. The CDR3 totals 14 residues. Unmatched junction bases numbered 3, after V lost 1 base and J lost 5 bases. Germline CDR1 reads SGDLS; CDR2 reads YYNGEE.

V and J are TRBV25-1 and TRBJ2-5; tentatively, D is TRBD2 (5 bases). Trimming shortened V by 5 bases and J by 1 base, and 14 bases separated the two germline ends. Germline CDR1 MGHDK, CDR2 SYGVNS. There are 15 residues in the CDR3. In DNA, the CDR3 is TGTGCCAGCAGTAACGCGGCGCGGGCCCAAGAGACCCAGTACTTC. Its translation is CASSNAARAQETQYF.

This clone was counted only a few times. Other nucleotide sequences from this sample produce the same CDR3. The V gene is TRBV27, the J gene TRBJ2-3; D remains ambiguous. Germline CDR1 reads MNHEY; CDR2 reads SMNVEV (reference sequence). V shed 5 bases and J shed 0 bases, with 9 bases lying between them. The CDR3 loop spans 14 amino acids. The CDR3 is CASSLSTSTDTQYF. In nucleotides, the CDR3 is TGTGCCAGCAGTCTTTCGACGAGCACAGATACGCAGTATTTT.

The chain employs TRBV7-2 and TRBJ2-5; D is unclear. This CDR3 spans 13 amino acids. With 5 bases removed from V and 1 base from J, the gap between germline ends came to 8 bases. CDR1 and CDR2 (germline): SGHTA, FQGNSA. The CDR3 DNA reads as TGTGCCAGCAGCAATGGCGGCCAAGAGACCCAGTACTTC. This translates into CASSNGGQETQYF.

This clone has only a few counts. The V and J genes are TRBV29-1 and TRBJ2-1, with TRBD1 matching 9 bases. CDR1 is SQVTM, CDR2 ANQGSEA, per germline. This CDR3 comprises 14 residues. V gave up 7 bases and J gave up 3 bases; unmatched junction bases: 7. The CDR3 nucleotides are TGCAGCGCCCAACGGGACAGGGACTACAATGAGCAGTTCTTC. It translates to CSAQRDRDYNEQFF.

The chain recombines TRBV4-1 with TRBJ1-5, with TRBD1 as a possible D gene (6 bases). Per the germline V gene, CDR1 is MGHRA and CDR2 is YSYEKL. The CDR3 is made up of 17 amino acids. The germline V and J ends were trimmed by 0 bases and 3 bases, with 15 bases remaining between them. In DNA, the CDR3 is TGCGCCAGCAGCCAAGAGCGTCAGGGGATATTCAATCAGCCCCAGCATTTT. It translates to CASSQERQGIFNQPQHF.

The CDR3 DNA follows: TGTGCCAGCAGTATCGGGGGGGCCGAGACCCAGTACTTC. Its translation is CASSIGGAETQYF. The chain is built from TRBV6-6 and TRBJ2-5; 8 bases match TRBD2. Germline V CDR1 and CDR2: MNHNY, SVGAGI (reference sequence). With V trimmed by 5 bases and J by 5 bases, 4 bases remained unmatched. The CDR3 sequence is 13 residues long.

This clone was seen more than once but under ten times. CDR3 DNA: TGCAGCGTCCAGGGGAATTCCTACGAGCAGTACTTC. It encodes CSVQGNSYEQYF. The chain recombines TRBV29-1 with TRBJ2-7, with D perhaps matching TRBD1 (6 bases). The CDR3 has 12 amino acids. Germline CDR1 reads SQVTM; CDR2 reads ANQGSEA. V gave up 6 bases and J gave up 1 base, with 10 bases separating them.

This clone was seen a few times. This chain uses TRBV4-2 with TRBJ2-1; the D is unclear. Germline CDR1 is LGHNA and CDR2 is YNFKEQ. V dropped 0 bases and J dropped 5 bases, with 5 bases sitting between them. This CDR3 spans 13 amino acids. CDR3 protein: CASSQDWDNEQFF. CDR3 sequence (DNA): TGTGCCAGCAGCCAAGATTGGGACAATGAGCAGTTCTTC.

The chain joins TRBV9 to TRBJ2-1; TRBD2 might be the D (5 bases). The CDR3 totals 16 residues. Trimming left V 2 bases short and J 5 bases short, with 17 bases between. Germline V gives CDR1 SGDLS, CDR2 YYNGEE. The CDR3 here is CASSVRVGGPDNEQFF. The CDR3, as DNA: TGTGCCAGCAGCGTGAGGGTTGGCGGACCCGACAATGAGCAGTTCTTC.

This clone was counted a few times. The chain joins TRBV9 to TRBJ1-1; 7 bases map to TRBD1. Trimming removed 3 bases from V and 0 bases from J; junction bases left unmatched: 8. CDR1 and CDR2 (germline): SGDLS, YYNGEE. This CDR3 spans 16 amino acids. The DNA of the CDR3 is TGTGCCAGCAGCGGACGGACAGGCGAAATGAACACTGAAGCTTTCTTT. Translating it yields CASSGRTGEMNTEAFF.

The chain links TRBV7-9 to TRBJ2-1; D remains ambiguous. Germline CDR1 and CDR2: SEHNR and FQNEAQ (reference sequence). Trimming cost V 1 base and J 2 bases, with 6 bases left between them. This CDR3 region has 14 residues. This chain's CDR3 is CASSLVTTYNEQFF. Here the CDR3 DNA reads TGTGCCAGCAGCTTAGTTACTACCTACAATGAGCAGTTCTTC.